This TCR beta chain was identified in a study of shared clonotypes between healthy human individuals. Study summary: Each donor contributed plates that comprised three CD4 naive, three CD4 memory, two CD8 naive and one CD8 memory. The study, taken as a whole, reports: Exclusively blood specimens were collected; tissue repertoires likely differ. Compared with memory subsets, naive subsets generally had larger estimated richness.

CDR3 length: 15 residues. Between the trimmed V and J ends, which lost 0 bases and 5 bases, there was a span of 11 bases. Germline V gene sequence: CDR1 GTSNPN, CDR2 SVGIG (reference sequence). Clones were read by immunoSEQ multiplex PCR, and TCRdb kept only the in-frame ones, dropping some. The data contain about 2 million clones, 90% to 95% of them seen just once; the ten biggest clones take up 0.1% to 0.15%. On this clone: The antigen is not known. Other DNA variants within this sample encode the same CDR3.

The chain recombines TRBV30 with TRBJ1-6; tentative D call: TRBD1 (6 bases). The receptor's source is a man younger than 30 in good health. The sample consisted of naive CD4+ T cells sorted from blood. Subset: CD45RA+ positively selected. In DNA, the CDR3 is TGTGCCTGGAGTGTACTAAGACAGGATAATTCACCCCTCCACTTT. Translated: CAWSVLRQDNSPLHF.